A single T cell receptor (beta chain) is shown here with its context. This entry is derived from a study of T cell changes during pregnancy in multiple sclerosis. Assay used: immunoSEQ multiplex PCR; TCRdb lists only in-frame clones, some missing. The table lists around 96,000 clones, 85% to 95% of them singletons. The CDR3 is 14 residues long. This TCR came from a female donor with multiple sclerosis, enrolled in a pregnancy study. This specimen consisted of peripheral blood, obtained in the first trimester of pregnancy. The rearrangement uses TRBV12-2 and TRBJ2-7; the DNA was not compared with TRBD2, the D call given in the table. TRBV12-2 is flagged as a pseudogene. DNA for the CDR3: TGTGCAAGTCGCGAGGGAGAAGAGTTCTACGAGCAGTACTTC. This encodes CASREGEEFYEQYF.